This is a list of T cell receptor beta chains from one sample in a study of beta chain features in type 1 diabetes. Method: immunoSEQ multiplex PCR; TCRdb's copy keeps in-frame clones and lacks some. The data show roughly 350,000 clones, 8% to 10% seen once. The specimen was central memory CD4+ T cells from blood. These receptor sequences come from a man under 40 with type 1 diabetes. Each CDR3 is given with its conserved first and last residue. Size values are once, few and many counts, or a class for expanded clones, and some rows have none.

V gene: TRBV7-6; clone size: few; CDR3 protein: CASSLASRGGDEQYF
V gene: TRBV14; clone size: many; CDR3 protein: CASSQGFHGYTF
V gene: TRBV11-3; clone size: -; CDR3 protein: CASSLDQGGLVSGELFF
V gene: TRBV11-1; clone size: many; CDR3 protein: CASSWTGKYEQYF
V gene: TRBV14; clone size: -; CDR3 protein: CASQTDREKMANEKLFF
V gene: TRBV5-1; clone size: -; CDR3 protein: CASSLDPSSTDTQYF
V gene: TRBV27; clone size: few; CDR3 protein: CASSLVLAGLNEQFF
V gene: TRBV4-1; clone size: many; CDR3 protein: CASSQIGTRGNEQFF
V gene: TRBV29-1; clone size: -; CDR3 protein: CSVASGAYSYNEQFF
V gene: TRBV5-1; clone size: -; CDR3 protein: CASSRGRDRDYEQYF
V gene: TRBV30; clone size: few; CDR3 protein: CAWSVDLGGNQPQHF
V gene: TRBV9; clone size: few; CDR3 protein: CASSVGGLAGGREQFF
V gene: TRBV27; clone size: few; CDR3 protein: CASSSQTGGEAFF
V gene: TRBV11-2; clone size: few; CDR3 protein: CASSFLGKGTSTEAFF
V gene: TRBV7-2; clone size: few; CDR3 protein: CASSLGSGMSTEAFF
V gene: TRBV5-4; clone size: many; CDR3 protein: CASSLGGARANEKLFF
V gene: TRBV27; clone size: few; CDR3 protein: CASSSPARGAYGYTF
V gene: TRBV19; clone size: few; CDR3 protein: CASGPGQGAYEQYF
V gene: TRBV27; clone size: -; CDR3 protein: CASPPPSTGPSYNEQFF
V gene: TRBV5-6; clone size: many; CDR3 protein: CASTLAVKVDEQFF
V gene: TRBV14; clone size: many; CDR3 protein: CASSPLGTNNEQFF
V gene: TRBV4-3; clone size: -; CDR3 protein: CASSPLAGVYNEQFF
V gene: TRBV5-5; clone size: -; CDR3 protein: CASTQGFTGELFF
V gene: TRBV5-1; clone size: -; CDR3 protein: CASSFGTEYGYTF
V gene: TRBV6-5; clone size: -; CDR3 protein: CASSYDRGTGELFF
V gene: TRBV21-1; clone size: -; CDR3 protein: CASSPAGGPPYNEQFF
V gene: TRBV30; clone size: -; CDR3 protein: CAWSVLQGNEQFF
V gene: TRBV6-6; clone size: -; CDR3 protein: CASSYPGQGGGYTF
V gene: TRBV7-2; clone size: few; CDR3 protein: CASSLKLGYRDTGELFF
V gene: TRBV5-4; clone size: few; CDR3 protein: CASSQGQGNQPQHF
V gene: TRBV4-3; clone size: -; CDR3 protein: CASSQPLAGGGHEQFF
V gene: TRBV19; clone size: many; CDR3 protein: CASSIEQFSHEQFF
V gene: TRBV4-2; clone size: -; CDR3 protein: CASSQDRGTGGGYGNGYTF
V gene: TRBV18; clone size: -; CDR3 protein: CASRGPLENEQFF
V gene: TRBV5-4; clone size: few; CDR3 protein: CASSSSPQGASYEQYF
V gene: TRBV2; clone size: many; CDR3 protein: CASSVRGTGEQFF
V gene: TRBV18; clone size: -; CDR3 protein: CASSPPGPETQYF
V gene: TRBV11-2; clone size: -; CDR3 protein: CASSYNPQETQYF
V gene: TRBV7-8; clone size: -; CDR3 protein: CASNTQGQGKYGYTF
V gene: TRBV5-4; clone size: many; CDR3 protein: CASSLPGRNYEQYF
V gene: TRBV2; clone size: many; CDR3 protein: CASSAVTVDF
V gene: TRBV10-2; clone size: -; CDR3 protein: CASTPLSSGRAIEQFF
V gene: TRBV18; clone size: few; CDR3 protein: CASSVQGSYEQYF
V gene: TRBV5-1; clone size: -; CDR3 protein: CASLPTGPSGANVLTF
V gene: TRBV4-3; clone size: -; CDR3 protein: CASSQTSGPYNEQFF
V gene: TRBV5-4; clone size: few; CDR3 protein: CASSRTGGHTEAFF
V gene: TRBV11-2; clone size: -; CDR3 protein: CASSDYLDEQFF
V gene: TRBV6-6; clone size: -; CDR3 protein: CASSYSLPDTQYF
V gene: TRBV5-6; clone size: -; CDR3 protein: CASSWRLAGGTDTQYF
V gene: TRBV9; clone size: -; CDR3 protein: CASSVSGGEIQQYF
V gene: TRBV29-1; clone size: few; CDR3 protein: CSKTVTNTDTQYF